Below are 20 T cell receptor beta chains sequenced from a single sample in a study of cytomegalovirus exposure and HLA in healthy donors. This PCR relied on a set of 60 Vbeta primers and 13 Jbeta primers. Some clones are missing from TCRdb's copy, which holds only in-frame ones; the method was immunoSEQ multiplex PCR. The sample lists about 160,000 clones; around 80% were seen once. The sequenced sample was PBMCs. All receptors derive from a male donor in good health and CMV-seronegative.

V and J are TRBV9 and TRBJ2-2; 10 bases map to TRBD2. This CDR3 has 16 residues. CDR1 SGDLS and CDR2 YYNGEE come from the germline V gene. The trim removed 4 bases at V and 0 bases at J, leaving 3 bases unmatched. CDR3 residues: CASSRLAGANTGELFF. In DNA, the CDR3 is TGTGCCAGCAGCAGGCTAGCGGGGGCGAACACCGGGGAGCTGTTTTTT.

The chain uses TRBV28 and TRBJ1-5; D is uncertain. The CDR3 extends over 15 amino acids. The germline gives CDR1 MDHEN, CDR2 SYDVKM. Trimming took off 2 bases at V and 5 bases at J, with 13 bases between the two ends. The CDR3 here is CASSLNPRSHQPQHF. Written as DNA, the CDR3 is TGTGCCAGCAGTTTAAACCCGCGGAGTCATCAGCCCCAGCATTTT.

J is TRBJ2-7 and V is TRBV5-1, with D possibly matching TRBD1 (6 bases). V lost 3 bases and J 6 bases, leaving 13 bases between the germline ends. Per the germline V gene, CDR1 is SGHRS and CDR2 is YFSETQ. The CDR3 extends over 13 amino acids. The CDR3 nucleotides are TGCGCCAGCAGCTGGAATTCCAGGGGCGAGCAGTACTTC. Translating gives CASSWNSRGEQYF.

The chain has TRBV4-1 and TRBJ2-7, with D tentatively TRBD1 (6 bases). Germline CDR1 and CDR2: MGHRA and YSYEKL. There are 16 residues in the CDR3. The V and J ends lost 0 bases and 2 bases respectively, with 14 bases between them. CDR3 sequence: CASSQDLQGPTYEQYF. The CDR3 DNA sequence: TGCGCCAGCAGCCAAGATCTTCAGGGGCCCACCTACGAGCAGTACTTC.

The chain links TRBV7-6 to TRBJ2-7; the D gene is possibly TRBD1 (6 bases). With 4 bases removed from V and 3 bases from J, the gap between germline ends came to 13 bases. Germline V lookup: CDR1 SGHVS, CDR2 FNYEAQ. CDR3 length: 14 residues. The CDR3 sequence: CASSSGAGSYEQYF. Here the CDR3 DNA reads TGTGCCAGCAGCTCAGGGGCAGGTAGCTACGAGCAGTACTTC.

The rearrangement joins TRBV15 to TRBJ2-1; maybe TRBD1 (5 bases). CDR1 and CDR2 (germline): LNHNV, YYDKDF (reference sequence). V gave up 7 bases and J gave up 10 bases, with 17 bases separating them. CDR3 size: 13 residues. The CDR3: CATTKSGPREQFF. CDR3 in DNA: TGTGCCACCACCAAATCAGGGCCTAGGGAGCAGTTCTTC.

This chain uses TRBV6-5 with TRBJ1-3; D gene uncertain. Per the germline V gene, CDR1 is MNHEY and CDR2 is SVGAGI. Trimming removed 4 bases at V and 0 bases at J, with 13 bases between. The CDR3 loop spans 16 amino acids. The CDR3 region is CASSSVSTLSGNTIYF. As DNA, the CDR3 is TGTGCCAGCAGTTCCGTCTCCACTCTCTCTGGAAACACCATATATTTT.

This rearrangement joins TRBV2 to TRBJ2-4; D is perhaps TRBD2 (6 bases). CDR3 length: 15 amino acids. The germline V gene has CDR1 SNHLY and CDR2 FYNNEI. V shed 4 bases and J shed 5 bases, with 15 bases lying between them. The CDR3, as DNA: TGTGCCAGCAGTGGATCCGGTTGGGGGGAAAACATTCAGTACTTC. Protein product: CASSGSGWGENIQYF.

This clone was recorded a few times. The chain recombines TRBV6-1 with TRBJ1-5; 8 nucleotides match TRBD1. The CDR3 extends over 15 amino acids. Germline trimming cut 2 bases from V and 11 bases from J; bases unmatched to any gene: 11. Germline CDR1 is MNHNS and CDR2 is SASEGT. The CDR3, as DNA: TGTGCCAGCAGTGAATTAACAGGGGGAGGTTCGGCCCAGCATTTT. The encoded protein is CASSELTGGGSAQHF.

The chain links TRBV5-6 to TRBJ1-5, with a possible D match to TRBD1 (5 bases). V shed 0 bases and J shed 7 bases, with 14 bases lying between them. CDR1 and CDR2 from the germline V gene are SGHDT and YYEEEE. The CDR3 runs 15 residues. CDR3 protein: CASSLAGAGRQPQHF. The CDR3 DNA reads TGTGCCAGCAGCTTGGCCGGAGCAGGGCGGCAGCCCCAGCATTTT.

V is TRBV7-2 and J is TRBJ1-5; a possible D gene is TRBD1 (5 bases). The CDR3 covers 15 residues. CDR1 SGHTA and CDR2 FQGNSA come from the germline V gene. V lost 0 bases and J lost 6, with 12 bases in between. The chain's CDR3 is CASSLALGGGQPQHF. Written as DNA, the CDR3 is TGTGCCAGCAGCTTAGCACTAGGCGGGGGTCAGCCCCAGCATTTT. The full variable domain, with the rest looked up from reference TRBV7-2 and TRBJ1-5, is GAGVSQSPSNKVTEKGKDVELRCDPISGHTALYWYRQSLGQGLEFLIYFQGNSAPDKSGLPSDRFSAERTGGSVSTLTIQRTQQEDSAVYLCASSLALGGGQPQHFGDGTRLSIL.

The chain recombines TRBV5-1 with TRBJ1-2, with 10 bases identical to TRBD1. Germline CDR1 SGHRS, CDR2 YFSETQ. The V and J ends lost 4 bases and 5 bases, in that order; junction bases with no gene match: 17. The CDR3 length is 18 residues. CDR3 region: CASSPDLRLGTGEYGYTF. The CDR3 DNA reads TGCGCCAGCAGCCCGGACTTAAGGCTCGGGACAGGGGAATATGGCTACACCTTC.

V gene TRBV28 combines with J gene TRBJ2-3; TRBD1 might be the D (6 bases). Deletions cut 10 bases from V and 7 bases from J, with 15 bases between. The length of the CDR3 is 12 residues. Germline V CDR1 and CDR2: MDHEN, SYDVKM. The CDR3 DNA reads as TGTGCCATCGGTCGGGACATTTATACGCAGTATTTT. Protein sequence: CAIGRDIYTQYF.

The CDR3 spells CASSLGQGVEKLFF. The CDR3 DNA sequence: TGTGCCAGCAGCTTAGGACAGGGTGTAGAAAAACTGTTTTTT. V and J are TRBV7-9 and TRBJ1-4, with 7 bases matching TRBD1. The CDR3 length is 14 residues. Germline trimming cut 1 base from V and 8 bases from J; bases unmatched to any gene: 4. Germline CDR1 and CDR2: SEHNR and FQNEAQ (reference sequence).

The chain carries TRBV20-1 and TRBJ2-3, with a tentative D call TRBD2 (6 bases). Germline V CDR1 and CDR2: DFQATT, SNEGSKA (reference sequence). With 6 bases removed from V and 5 bases from J, the gap between germline ends came to 9 bases. CDR3 length: 11 amino acids. CDR3 residues: CSAWEVDTQYF. The CDR3 DNA reads as TGCAGTGCCTGGGAGGTAGATACGCAGTATTTT.

The rearrangement uses TRBV15 and TRBJ1-1; the match to TRBD1 covers 7 bases. With V trimmed by 0 bases and J by 0 bases, 7 bases remained unmatched. The CDR3 sequence is 17 residues long. Germline loops: CDR1 LNHNV, CDR2 YYDKDF (reference sequence). CDR3 loop: CATSRDPTGALNTEAFF. DNA for the CDR3: TGTGCCACCAGCAGAGATCCTACAGGGGCCCTGAACACTGAAGCTTTCTTT.

J is TRBJ1-3 and V is TRBV19; D is ambiguous. Germline CDR1 reads LNHDA; CDR2 reads SQIVND (reference sequence). The CDR3 is 15 residues long. Trimming shortened V by 5 bases and J by 0 bases, and 11 bases separated the two germline ends. Written as DNA, the CDR3 is TGTGCCAGTAGTCCCGATCACAACTCTGGAAACACCATATATTTT. Protein: CASSPDHNSGNTIYF. The full variable domain, with the rest looked up from reference TRBV19 and TRBJ1-3, is DGGITQSPKYLFRKEGQNVTLSCEQNLNHDAMYWYRQDPGQGLRLIYYSQIVNDFQKGDIAEGYSVSREKKESFPLTVTSAQKNPTAFYLCASSPDHNSGNTIYFGEGSWLTVV.

V is TRBV4-3 and J is TRBJ2-7; 7 positions agree with TRBD1. The CDR3 totals 15 residues. Germline V gene data show CDR1 as LGHNA and CDR2 as YSLEER. The J segment lost 1 base and the V segment lost 5 bases, leaving 8 bases of the junction unmatched. The CDR3 nucleotides are TGCGCCAGCAGCAACCGGGACAGTGTATCCTACGAGCAGTACTTC. It translates to CASSNRDSVSYEQYF.

DNA of the CDR3: TGTGCCAGCAGTGATAGGGCTAGGGGCGATGAGCAGTTCTTC. This codes for CASSDRARGDEQFF. This chain links TRBV6-1 with TRBJ2-1; TRBD1 is a possible D gene (5 bases). Trimming stripped 3 bases from V and 8 bases from J, with 14 bases between. Germline assignment: CDR1 MNHNS and CDR2 SASEGT. CDR3 length: 14 residues.

The chain recombines TRBV25-1 with TRBJ2-2; tentative D call: TRBD2 (5 bases). The V and J ends lost 2 bases and 3 bases respectively, with 7 bases between them. Per the germline V gene, CDR1 is MGHDK and CDR2 is SYGVNS. The length of the CDR3 is 14 residues. CDR3 sequence reads: CASSEVGDTGELFF. CDR3 bases: TGTGCCAGCAGTGAAGTCGGGGACACCGGGGAGCTGTTTTTT.